These 26 T cell receptor beta chains were all obtained from the same sample, sequenced in a study of CD8+CD57+ T cells in acquired aplastic anemia. TCR beta VDJ combinations and CDR3 sequences were profiled from genomic DNA. Via MiXCR, TCRdb re-called the reads, giving one row per CDR3 protein. The repertoire has around 170,000 distinct CDR3 sequences, approximately 60% of them found once; the top ten carry 45%. Material for sequencing was sorted CD4+, CD8+, or CD8+CD57+ T cells (not recorded which) from PBMCs. The receptors derive from a human donor in good health.

As regards this clonotype: This clone may be a read error of a much larger clone one base away. The V and J genes are TRBV11-2 and TRBJ2-3; TRBD2 aligns across 7 bases. Germline CDR1 reads SGHAT; CDR2 reads FQNNGV. The CDR3 is made up of 16 amino acids. Written as DNA, the CDR3 is TGTGCCAGCAGCTTGTCGGCGGGAGAAGACACAGATGCGCAGTATTTT. It translates to CASSLSAGEDTDAQYF. The full variable domain, rest sourced from reference TRBV11-2 and TRBJ2-3, is EAGVAQSPRYKIIEKRQSVAFWCNPISGHATLYWYQQILGQGPKLLIQFQNNGVVDDSQLPKDRFSAERLKGVDSTLKIQPAKLEDSAVYLCASSLSAGEDTDAQYFGPGTRLTVL.

This clonotype was found a few times. This chain joins TRBV7-2 and TRBJ1-1, with D perhaps TRBD1 (6 bases). With 5 bases removed from V and 4 bases from J, the gap between germline ends came to 14 bases. Looked up from germline, CDR1 is SGHTA and CDR2 is FQGNSA. This CDR3 is built from 14 residues. This CDR3 is CASSLGGTGTEAFF. CDR3 nucleotides: TGTGCCAGCAGCCTAGGGGGGACGGGCACTGAAGCTTTCTTT.

This sequence joins TRBV6-6 and TRBJ2-5, with TRBD2 identical over 11 bases. The length of the CDR3 is 14 residues. Per germline, CDR1 MNHNY and CDR2 SVGAGI (reference sequence). V dropped 2 bases and J dropped 7; count of bases not matched to a gene: 3. The CDR3 region is CASSYLAGGGTQYF. The CDR3 DNA sequence: TGTGCCAGCAGTTACCTAGCGGGAGGTGGGACCCAGTACTTC.

This chain connects TRBV19 to TRBJ2-7, with D unresolved. Trimming removed 1 base from V and 5 bases from J, with 12 bases in between. The CDR3 length is 14 residues. The V gene's germline CDR1 is LNHDA and CDR2 SQIVND (reference sequence). For the CDR3, the DNA is TGTGCCAGTAGTATAGTATCCGGGCATGACGAGCAGTACTTC. Its protein product is CASSIVSGHDEQYF.

This clonotype has only a few counts. The chain combines TRBV2 with TRBJ1-1, with TRBD1 as a possible D gene (6 bases). V was pared by 5 bases and J by 9 bases, with 10 bases between. This CDR3 region has 11 residues. Germline values: CDR1 SNHLY, CDR2 FYNNEI. In nucleotides, the CDR3 is TGTGCCAGCAGTCTAGACAGGAAAGCTTTCTTT. As protein: CASSLDRKAFF.

The V call is TRBV7-9, the J call TRBJ2-7; D possibly matches TRBD1 or TRBD2 (5 bases each). From germline, CDR1 is SEHNR and CDR2 FQNEAQ (reference sequence). CDR3 size: 14 residues. Between the trimmed V and J ends, which lost 3 bases and 6 bases, there was a span of 15 bases. CDR3 sequence: CASSLGRGAFEQYF. CDR3 in DNA: TGTGCCAGCAGCTTGGGAAGAGGGGCATTCGAGCAGTACTTC.

This clonotype was picked up many times. This chain connects TRBV6-4 to TRBJ2-2; TRBD2 matches 10 bases. The CDR3 extends over 14 amino acids. Germline CDR1 reads MRHNA; CDR2 reads SNTAGT. V lost 3 bases to trimming and J lost 6 bases; unmatched junction nucleotides: 1. CDR3 region: CASSELAGPGELFF. The DNA for the CDR3 is TGTGCCAGCAGTGAACTAGCGGGACCCGGGGAGCTGTTTTTT.

The genes are TRBV7-8 and TRBJ1-5; no clear D. The CDR3 spans 14 residues. Germline CDR1 and CDR2: SGHVS and FQNEAQ. Trimming pared 5 bases from V and 4 bases from J, leaving 12 bases between. CDR3 nucleotides: TGTGCCAGCAGCCATCATAACAATAATCAGCCCCAGCATTTT. This translates into CASSHHNNNQPQHF.

CDR3 sequence reads: CASSRVRDYLQETQYF. Written as DNA, the CDR3 is TGTGCCAGCAGCCGAGTCCGGGACTACTTACAAGAGACCCAGTACTTC. This rearrangement joins TRBV12-3 or TRBV12-4 to TRBJ2-5; TRBD2 matches at 7 bases. Trimming removed 6 bases from V and 2 bases from J; junction bases left unmatched: 12. The CDR3 extends over 16 amino acids.

The V gene is TRBV6-5, the J gene TRBJ2-7; 9 bases align to TRBD1. The CDR3 is 14 residues long. CDR1 MNHEY and CDR2 SVGAGI come from the germline V gene. Trimming cost V 5 bases and J 5 bases; bases outside gene matches: 7. The CDR3: CASSPGTGIHEQYF. CDR3 DNA: TGTGCCAGCAGTCCCGGGACAGGGATCCACGAGCAGTACTTC.

The chain has TRBV20-1 and TRBJ1-1; the D gene is possibly TRBD1 (6 bases). Germline values: CDR1 DFQATT, CDR2 SNEGSKA (reference sequence). Between the trimmed V and J ends, which lost 2 bases and 1 base, there was a span of 17 bases. CDR3 size: 16 residues. The CDR3 here is CSARSVDRMRNTEAFF. The DNA of the CDR3 is TGCAGTGCTAGATCCGTCGACAGGATGAGGAACACTGAAGCTTTCTTT.

The gene calls are TRBV2 and TRBJ2-3; 8 bases are a match to TRBD2. Germline CDR1 and CDR2: SNHLY and FYNNEI. With 3 bases clipped from V and 11 bases from J, the junction kept 7 bases outside the gene matches. CDR3 length: 13 residues. The CDR3 nucleotides are TGTGCCAGCAGTGATGGGACTAGTGGTGAGCAGTATTTT. It yields the protein CASSDGTSGEQYF.

This clonotype was seen repeatedly, ten times or more. As DNA, the CDR3 is TGTGCCAGCAGGACGAGCGGACGGGTACAAGAGACCCAGTACTTC. It translates to CASRTSGRVQETQYF. The chain joins TRBV6-5 to TRBJ2-5; D perhaps matches TRBD2 (5 bases). V gave up 6 bases and J gave up 2 bases, with 16 bases separating them. The CDR3 consists of 15 residues. The germline V gene encodes CDR1 MNHEY and CDR2 SVGAGI.

For this clonotype: This likely comes from a read error, as the CDR3 has no conserved phenylalanine or tryptophan at its end. The chain is built from TRBV2 and TRBJ2-3; no clear D gene. Germline CDR1 is SNHLY and CDR2 is FYNNEI. The length of the CDR3 is 15 residues. With 3 bases removed from V and 4 bases from J, the gap between germline ends came to 14 bases. The CDR3 DNA follows: TGTGCCAGCAGTGACAGGTCTGGGGTCCCAGATACGCAGTATTCT. Encoded protein: CASSDRSGVPDTQYS.

This clonotype was detected many times. This sequence joins TRBV11-2 and TRBJ2-7; D ambiguous. CDR3 length: 13 residues. Trimming took 3 bases from V and 2 from J, leaving 8 bases between them. Per germline, CDR1 SGHAT and CDR2 FQNNGV. The DNA for the CDR3 is TGTGCCAGCAGCTTTGGGGTCCCCTACGAGCAGTACTTC. Translating it yields CASSFGVPYEQYF.

This rearrangement joins TRBV20-1 to TRBJ2-7; maybe TRBD2 (6 bases). This CDR3 is built from 17 residues. CDR1 and CDR2 from the germline V gene are DFQATT and SNEGSKA (reference sequence). The V and J ends lost 6 bases and 0 bases respectively, with 24 bases between them. The DNA for the CDR3 is TGCAGTGCCCCCGCGGGGAGGAGCGGAGGACGCTCCTACGAGCAGTACTTC. The encoded protein is CSAPAGRSGGRSYEQYF.

The chain recombines TRBV20-1 with TRBJ1-4; 9 bases are a match to TRBD1. Germline V gene data show CDR1 as DFQATT and CDR2 as SNEGSKA (reference sequence). V shed 6 bases, J shed 7 bases, and the junction held 6 bases outside the gene matches. The CDR3 is 13 amino acids. The CDR3 region has the DNA TGCAGTGCCGGGACAGGGAGGCGTGAAAAACTGTTTTTT. Its protein is CSAGTGRREKLFF.

The V and J genes are TRBV30 and TRBJ2-7; no reliable D call. The V and J ends lost 1 base and 2 bases respectively, with 9 bases between them. Germline CDR1 GTSNPN, CDR2 SVGIG (reference sequence). CDR3 size: 13 residues. CDR3 region: CAWSEAGPYEQYF. Here the CDR3 DNA reads TGTGCCTGGAGTGAGGCAGGCCCCTACGAGCAGTACTTC.

V usage is TRBV20-1 and J usage is TRBJ2-5; 13 positions agree with TRBD2. Germline CDR1 and CDR2: DFQATT and SNEGSKA (reference sequence). The CDR3 is 13 amino acids. V shed 6 bases, J shed 5 bases, and the junction held 3 bases outside the gene matches. This CDR3 reads CSAVTSGRETQYF. CDR3 in DNA: TGCAGTGCGGTGACTAGCGGGAGGGAGACCCAGTACTTC.

The chain employs TRBV29-1 and TRBJ1-2; D is perhaps TRBD1 (6 bases). The CDR3 loop spans 13 amino acids. Germline CDR1 and CDR2: SQVTM and ANQGSEA. CDR3 in DNA: TGCATTGTTGAAGAGGCAGGGGTCTATGGCTACACCTTC. Translated, it gives CIVEEAGVYGYTF.

This chain uses TRBV24-1 with TRBJ2-2; D is possibly TRBD2 (5 bases). Per germline, CDR1 KGHDR and CDR2 SFDVKD. This CDR3 has 17 amino acids. V gave up 1 base and J gave up 2 bases, with 13 bases separating them. The CDR3 spells CATSDLRTPQNTGELFF. CDR3 sequence (DNA): TGTGCCACCAGTGATTTACGGACTCCACAAAACACCGGGGAGCTGTTTTTT.

The sample holds a few counts of this clonotype. J is TRBJ2-3 and V is TRBV27; D possibly corresponds to TRBD1 (5 bases). V lost 0 bases and J lost 0, with 10 bases in between. Germline V CDR1 and CDR2: MNHEY, SMNVEV (reference sequence). The CDR3 spans 16 residues. Written as DNA, the CDR3 is TGTGCCAGCAGTTTATCGGGGCTGACTAGCACAGATACGCAGTATTTT. Translated: CASSLSGLTSTDTQYF.

The chain joins TRBV4-3 to TRBJ2-5, with a weak D call TRBD1 (7 bases). The CDR3 length is 15 residues. The germline V gene has CDR1 LGHNA and CDR2 YSLEER. V was trimmed by 0 bases and J by 4 bases, leaving 12 bases between them. CDR3 sequence reads: CASSQDGGGGETQYF. CDR3 coding DNA: TGCGCCAGCAGCCAAGATGGAGGGGGCGGAGAGACCCAGTACTTC.

Comment on this clonotype: Mismatch with germline at one junction end may stem from a read error. The V call is TRBV24-1, the J call TRBJ2-1; D call uncertain. CDR3 size: 14 residues. CDR1 KGHDR and CDR2 SFDVKD come from the germline V gene. CDR3 bases: TGTGCCAGCAGTTTCGATGCCTCCTACAATGAGCAGTTCTTC. This encodes CASSFDASYNEQFF.

The gene calls are TRBV19 and TRBJ2-3, with TRBD2 matching 10 bases. Germline trimming cut 9 bases from V and 2 bases from J; bases unmatched to any gene: 8. The CDR3 extends over 15 amino acids. Germline CDR1 is LNHDA and CDR2 is SQIVND (reference sequence). DNA of the CDR3: TGTGCCAGCTTTTCAGCGGGAGGGCCCACAGATACGCAGTATTTT. Its protein product is CASFSAGGPTDTQYF.

The genes are TRBV19 and TRBJ1-4; D unclear. Germline lookup yields CDR1 LNHDA and CDR2 SQIVND (reference sequence). This CDR3 contains 12 residues. V lost 4 bases to trimming and J lost 7 bases, with 7 bases between them. CDR3 protein: CASSTRIEKLFF. CDR3 DNA: TGTGCCAGTAGTACCCGGATTGAAAAACTGTTTTTT.